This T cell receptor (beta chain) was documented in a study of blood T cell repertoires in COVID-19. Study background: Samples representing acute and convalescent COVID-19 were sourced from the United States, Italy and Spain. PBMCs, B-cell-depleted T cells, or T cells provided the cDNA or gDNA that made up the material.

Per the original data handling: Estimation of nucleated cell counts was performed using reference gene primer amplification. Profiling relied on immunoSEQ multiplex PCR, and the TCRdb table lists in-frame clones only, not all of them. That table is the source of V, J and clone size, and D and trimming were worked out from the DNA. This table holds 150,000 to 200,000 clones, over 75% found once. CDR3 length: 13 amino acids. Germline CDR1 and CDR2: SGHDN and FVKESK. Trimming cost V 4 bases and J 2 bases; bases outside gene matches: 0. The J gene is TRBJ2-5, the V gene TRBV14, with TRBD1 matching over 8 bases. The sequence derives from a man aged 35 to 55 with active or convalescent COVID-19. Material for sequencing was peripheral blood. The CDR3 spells CASSRDRQETQYF. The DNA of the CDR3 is TGTGCCAGCAGCCGGGACAGGCAAGAGACCCAGTACTTC. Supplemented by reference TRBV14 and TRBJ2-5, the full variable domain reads EAGVTQFPSHSVIEKGQTVTLRCDPISGHDNLYWYRRVMGKEIKFLLHFVKESKQDESGMPNNRFLAERTGGTYSTLKVQPAELEDSGVYFCASSRDRQETQYFGPGTRLLVL.